These 4 T cell receptor beta chains were sequenced from one sample in a study of CD8+ T cells in alopecia areata. cDNA prepared by RNA extraction and subsequent reverse transcription served as the template for sequencing. The assay was immunoSEQ multiplex PCR, and TCRdb's table has in-frame clones only and misses some. The table includes 150,000 or so clones, more than 45% detected once. The sequenced sample was CD4+ T cells sorted from blood. Receptor source: a human donor with alopecia areata.

The CDR3 protein is CASSLRIAGTGTGELFF. The CDR3 DNA is TGCGCCAGCAGCTTAAGAATCGCGGGGACGGGCACCGGGGAGCTGTTTTTT. V is TRBV5-1 and J is TRBJ2-2; weak D call: TRBD2 (6 bases). V was clipped by 2 bases and J by 4 bases, with 18 bases between them. The germline CDR1 and CDR2 sequences are SGHRS and YFSETQ. This CDR3 has 17 residues.

This clone was picked up one time. The chain links TRBV28 to TRBJ2-7; D is undetermined. Trimming took 8 bases from V and 2 from J, leaving 10 bases between them. The CDR3 length is 12 residues. Germline-derived CDR1 and CDR2 are MDHEN and SYDVKM. DNA for the CDR3: TGTGCCAGCCACCGCGGTACCTACGAGCAGTACTTC. Translation: CASHRGTYEQYF. Full variable domain (rest looked up from reference TRBV28 and TRBJ2-7): DVKVTQSSRYLVKRTGEKVFLECVQDMDHENMFWYRQDPGLGLRLIYFSYDVKMKEKGDIPEGYSVSREKKERFSLILESASTNQTSMYLCASHRGTYEQYFGPGTRLTVT.

The V and J genes are TRBV6-5 and TRBJ1-2; D unclear. V dropped 0 bases and J dropped 7 bases, with 9 bases sitting between them. This CDR3 is 13 amino acids long. From germline, CDR1 is MNHEY and CDR2 SVGAGI. As DNA, the CDR3 is TGTGCCAGCAGTTACTCGTGGGGATCTGGCTACACCTTC. Protein: CASSYSWGSGYTF.

The chain uses TRBV6-5 and TRBJ2-7; D ambiguous. Per the germline V gene, CDR1 is MNHEY and CDR2 is SVGAGI. V was pared by 6 bases and J by 8 bases, with 17 bases between. The CDR3 is made up of 13 amino acids. The CDR3 loop is CASSPRLIQKQYF. The CDR3 region has the DNA TGTGCCAGCAGCCCTAGGCTTATCCAGAAGCAGTACTTC.